This TCR beta chain was recorded in a study of long-term antiretroviral therapy in people with HIV. This clone was detected once. CDR1 and CDR2 (germline): MNHEY, SVGAGI. The ends lost 6 bases at V and 4 bases at J; junction bases unmatched: 1. The CDR3 covers 12 residues. It was version v3.0 of the immunoSEQ assay that was run at survey level. Profiling relied on immunoSEQ multiplex PCR, and the TCRdb table lists in-frame clones only, not all of them. Of about 29,000 clones listed, about 82% are singletons. The sample consisted of unsorted PBMCs, taken 3 years after starting antiretroviral therapy. V is TRBV6-5 and J is TRBJ2-5; 8 bases line up with TRBD2. The sequence derives from a middle-aged man with HIV. The CDR3 protein is CASSTSGETQYF. DNA of the CDR3: TGTGCCAGCAGCACTAGCGGAGAGACCCAGTACTTC.